This is a list of T cell receptor beta chains from one sample in a study of blood T cell repertoires in COVID-19. Clones were read by immunoSEQ multiplex PCR, and TCRdb kept only the in-frame ones, dropping some. Of about 28,000 clones listed, roughly 89% are singletons. Specimen: peripheral blood. The receptors were gathered from a human donor with acute or convalescent COVID-19. The donor label of this sample is uncertain. The CDR3 runs from the conserved cysteine through the conserved F or W. The D gene is left open where the match is weak. Not every row has a clone size; where given, it reads once, few, many or a size class.

j_gene | abundance | v_gene | d_gene | CDR3aa | CDR3nt
TRBJ2-3 | - | TRBV15 | - | CATTYVQGVRTDTQYF | TGTGCCACCACCTACGTACAGGGTGTTCGAACAGATACGCAGTATTTT
TRBJ2-2 | - | TRBV10-3 | TRBD2 | CAHASGGNTGELFF | TGTGCCCACGCTAGCGGGGGGAACACCGGGGAGCTGTTTTTT
TRBJ1-1 | - | TRBV6-5 | TRBD1 | CASSYGNRGSAEAFF | TGTGCCAGCAGTTACGGAAACAGGGGGAGCGCTGAAGCTTTCTTT
TRBJ1-1 | - | TRBV29-1 | - | CSVLGIPRMNTEAFF | TGCAGCGTCCTCGGGATTCCTAGAATGAACACTGAAGCTTTCTTT
TRBJ1-3 | - | TRBV19 | - | CASRQGHQSSGNTIYF | TGTGCCAGTAGGCAGGGACACCAGAGCTCTGGAAACACCATATATTTT
TRBJ2-1 | - | TRBV12-3/TRBV12-4 | TRBD1 | CASGDRGNNEQFF | TGTGCCAGCGGGGACAGGGGCAACAATGAGCAGTTCTTC
TRBJ2-7 | once | TRBV19 | TRBD2 | CASSQVGGMGEQYF | TGTGCCAGTAGTCAAGTGGGAGGGATGGGGGAGCAGTACTTC
TRBJ2-3 | - | TRBV9 | TRBD2 | CASSVGAGVLIDTQYF | TGTGCCAGCAGCGTAGGAGCGGGAGTTTTAATCGATACGCAGTATTTT
TRBJ1-1 | - | TRBV7-8 | TRBD1 | CASSRPDGTGGEMNTEAFF | TGTGCCAGCAGCAGGCCGGACGGGACAGGGGGCGAGATGAACACTGAAGCTTTCTTT
TRBJ2-1 | - | TRBV2 | TRBD2 | CATAPGLAGFNEQFF | TGTGCCACGGCGCCGGGACTAGCGGGATTCAATGAGCAGTTCTTC
TRBJ2-7 | - | TRBV21-1 | - | CASSKRHRGILYEQYF | TGTGCCAGCAGCAAACGCCACAGGGGAATTTTATACGAGCAGTACTTC
TRBJ2-7 | - | TRBV15 | - | CATSRGSSGLNSYEQYF | TGTGCCACCAGCAGAGGCTCAAGCGGGCTTAACTCCTACGAGCAGTACTTC
TRBJ2-5 | - | TRBV18 | - | CASSPTQGFQETQYF | TGTGCCAGCTCACCGACGCAGGGGTTCCAAGAGACCCAGTACTTC
TRBJ2-2 | - | TRBV9 | - | CASSVLGMVGELFF | TGTGCCAGCAGCGTACTCGGGATGGTCGGGGAGCTGTTTTTT
TRBJ1-1 | - | TRBV5-4 | - | CASSRGTENTEAFF | TGTGCCAGCAGCCGGGGGACGGAGAACACTGAAGCTTTCTTT
TRBJ2-5 | - | TRBV2 | TRBD2 | CASIPRAGGRQETQYF | TGTGCCAGCATCCCAAGGGCGGGGGGGCGCCAAGAGACCCAGTACTTC
TRBJ2-2 | - | TRBV24-1 | - | CATSDSGVNTGELFF | TGTGCCACCAGTGATTCCGGAGTGAACACCGGGGAGCTGTTTTTT
TRBJ2-4 | - | TRBV11-2 | TRBD1 | CASSLVYPTGTLAKNIQYF | TGTGCCAGCAGCTTAGTTTATCCGACAGGGACCTTAGCCAAAAACATTCAGTACTTC
TRBJ2-7 | - | TRBV28 | TRBD1 | CASSRKTGGRNEQYF | TGTGCCAGCAGCCGGAAGACAGGGGGCAGGAACGAGCAGTACTTC
TRBJ2-1 | - | TRBV10-3 | - | CAASAESSYNEQFF | TGTGCCGCCTCAGCGGAGAGCTCCTACAATGAGCAGTTCTTC
TRBJ2-3 | - | TRBV7-8 | TRBD2 | CASSRQLAGGFTDTQYF | TGTGCCAGCAGCAGACAGCTAGCGGGGGGGTTCACAGATACGCAGTATTTT
TRBJ1-1 | - | TRBV5-6 | TRBD1 | CASSLSAQGGNTEAFF | TGCGCCAGCAGCCTGTCCGCGCAGGGGGGCAACACTGAAGCTTTCTTT
TRBJ2-1 | - | TRBV9 | TRBD2 | CASSETVLSGRVSYNEQFF | TGTGCCAGCAGCGAGACGGTACTTAGCGGGAGGGTCTCCTACAATGAGCAGTTCTTC
TRBJ1-1 | medium-sized | TRBV4-3 | - | CASSQELSREAFF | TGCGCCAGCAGCCAAGAATTATCCAGGGAAGCTTTCTTT
TRBJ2-1 | - | TRBV14 | - | CASSPGGGASYNEQFF | TGTGCCAGCAGCCCAGGCGGAGGTGCCTCCTACAATGAGCAGTTCTTC
TRBJ2-1 | - | TRBV20-1 | - | CSASGFNEQFF | TGCAGTGCGTCAGGGTTCAATGAGCAGTTCTTC
TRBJ1-4 | - | TRBV29-1 | TRBD1 | CSALDRGFGNEKLFF | TGCAGCGCCCTGGACAGGGGCTTCGGCAATGAAAAACTGTTTTTT
TRBJ1-1 | - | TRBV2 | - | CASSETSMNTEAFF | TGTGCCAGCAGTGAAACGTCTATGAACACTGAAGCTTTCTTT
TRBJ2-7 | - | TRBV19 | TRBD1 | CASSTRTGEVVRYF | TGTGCCAGTAGTACTCGGACAGGGGAGGTCGTTAGGTACTTC
TRBJ2-1 | - | TRBV5-4 | TRBD2 | CASSLPTSGVMDEQFF | TGTGCCAGCAGCTTACCGACTAGCGGGGTTATGGATGAGCAGTTCTTC
TRBJ2-1 | - | TRBV2 | TRBD1 | CASSEVRGRANEQFF | TGTGCCAGCAGTGAAGTCAGGGGGCGGGCAAATGAGCAGTTCTTC
TRBJ2-3 | few | TRBV7-9 | - | CASSPGPTAQYF | TGTGCCAGCAGCCCTGGCCCCACCGCGCAGTATTTT
TRBJ1-1 | - | TRBV6-5 | TRBD1 | CASNSGQGNTEAFF | TGTGCCAGCAATTCTGGACAGGGGAACACTGAAGCTTTCTTT
TRBJ2-2 | - | TRBV5-4 | - | CASSVTGSGTGELFF | TGTGCCAGCAGCGTTACAGGGTCGGGCACCGGGGAGCTGTTTTTT
TRBJ1-5 | once | TRBV7-2 | - | CASSGWGSTNQPQHF | TGTGCCAGCAGCGGCTGGGGCAGTACAAATCAGCCCCAGCATTTT